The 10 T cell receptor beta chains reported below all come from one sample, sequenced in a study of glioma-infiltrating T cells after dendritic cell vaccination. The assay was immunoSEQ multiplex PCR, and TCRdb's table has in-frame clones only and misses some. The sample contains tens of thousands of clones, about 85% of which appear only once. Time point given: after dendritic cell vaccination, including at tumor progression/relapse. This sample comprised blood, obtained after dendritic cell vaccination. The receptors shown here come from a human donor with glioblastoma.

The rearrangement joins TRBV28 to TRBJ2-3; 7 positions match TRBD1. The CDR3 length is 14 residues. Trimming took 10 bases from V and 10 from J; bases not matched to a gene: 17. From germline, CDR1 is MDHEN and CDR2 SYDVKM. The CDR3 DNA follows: TGTGCCACTGCGACAACAGGGTCCGGACAGGCGCAGTATTTT. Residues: CATATTGSGQAQYF.

The CDR3 DNA follows: TGTGCCAGCAGCTACTCCTCTGGCTACGAGCAGTACTTC. It yields the protein CASSYSSGYEQYF. The chain uses TRBV7-2 and TRBJ2-7, with D unclear. Germline V lookup: CDR1 SGHTA, CDR2 FQGNSA. V was cut by 4 bases and J by 3 bases, with 10 bases left in between. There are 13 residues in the CDR3.

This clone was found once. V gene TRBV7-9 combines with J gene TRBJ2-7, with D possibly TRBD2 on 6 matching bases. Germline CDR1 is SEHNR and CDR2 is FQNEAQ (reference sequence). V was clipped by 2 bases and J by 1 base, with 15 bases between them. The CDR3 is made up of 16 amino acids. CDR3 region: CASSLNPLGLSYEQYF. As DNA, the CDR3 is TGTGCCAGCAGCTTAAACCCTTTGGGACTTTCCTACGAGCAGTACTTC.

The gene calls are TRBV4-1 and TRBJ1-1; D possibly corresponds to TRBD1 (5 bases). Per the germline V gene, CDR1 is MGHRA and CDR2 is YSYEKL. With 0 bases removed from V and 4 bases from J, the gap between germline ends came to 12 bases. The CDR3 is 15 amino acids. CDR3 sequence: CASSQDRGEGTEAFF. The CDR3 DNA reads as TGCGCCAGCAGCCAAGACCGGGGGGAAGGCACTGAAGCTTTCTTT.

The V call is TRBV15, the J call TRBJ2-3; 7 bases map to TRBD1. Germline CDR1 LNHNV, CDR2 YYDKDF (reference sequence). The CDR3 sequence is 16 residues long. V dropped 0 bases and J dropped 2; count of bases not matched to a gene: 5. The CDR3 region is CATSRDGTDPTDTQYF. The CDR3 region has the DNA TGTGCCACCAGCAGAGATGGGACAGACCCCACAGATACGCAGTATTTT.

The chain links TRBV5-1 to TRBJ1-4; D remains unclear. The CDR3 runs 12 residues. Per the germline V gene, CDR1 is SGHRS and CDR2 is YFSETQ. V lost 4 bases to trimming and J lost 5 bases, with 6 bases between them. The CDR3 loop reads CASSAQNEKLFF. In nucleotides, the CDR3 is TGCGCCAGCAGCGCCCAGAATGAAAAACTGTTTTTT.

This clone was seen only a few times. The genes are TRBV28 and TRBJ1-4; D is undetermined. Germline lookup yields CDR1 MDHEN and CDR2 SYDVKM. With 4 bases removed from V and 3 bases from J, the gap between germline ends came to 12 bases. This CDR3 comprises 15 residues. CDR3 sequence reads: CASSYQTRSNEKLFF. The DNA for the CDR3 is TGTGCCAGCAGTTACCAGACACGGTCTAATGAAAAACTGTTTTTT.

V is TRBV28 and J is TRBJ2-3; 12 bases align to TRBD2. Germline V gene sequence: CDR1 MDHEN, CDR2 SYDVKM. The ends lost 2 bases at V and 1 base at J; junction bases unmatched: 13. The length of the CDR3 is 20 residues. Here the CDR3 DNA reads TGTGCCAGCAGTTTAGCGGATCGACTAGCGGGAGTTGTGCGCACAGATACGCAGTATTTT. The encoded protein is CASSLADRLAGVVRTDTQYF.

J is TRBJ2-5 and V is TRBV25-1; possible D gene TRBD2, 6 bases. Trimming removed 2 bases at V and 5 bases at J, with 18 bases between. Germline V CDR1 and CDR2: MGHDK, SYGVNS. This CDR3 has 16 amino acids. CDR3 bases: TGTGCCAGCAGTGAAGAGTCGGGAGATATAGGGGAGACCCAGTACTTC. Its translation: CASSEESGDIGETQYF.

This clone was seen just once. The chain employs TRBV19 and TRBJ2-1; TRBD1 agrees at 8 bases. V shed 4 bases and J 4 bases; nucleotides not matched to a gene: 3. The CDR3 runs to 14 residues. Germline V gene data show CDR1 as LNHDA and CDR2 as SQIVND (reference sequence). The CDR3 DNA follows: TGTGCCAGTAGTACCGGACAGGGTTACAATGAGCAGTTCTTC. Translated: CASSTGQGYNEQFF.